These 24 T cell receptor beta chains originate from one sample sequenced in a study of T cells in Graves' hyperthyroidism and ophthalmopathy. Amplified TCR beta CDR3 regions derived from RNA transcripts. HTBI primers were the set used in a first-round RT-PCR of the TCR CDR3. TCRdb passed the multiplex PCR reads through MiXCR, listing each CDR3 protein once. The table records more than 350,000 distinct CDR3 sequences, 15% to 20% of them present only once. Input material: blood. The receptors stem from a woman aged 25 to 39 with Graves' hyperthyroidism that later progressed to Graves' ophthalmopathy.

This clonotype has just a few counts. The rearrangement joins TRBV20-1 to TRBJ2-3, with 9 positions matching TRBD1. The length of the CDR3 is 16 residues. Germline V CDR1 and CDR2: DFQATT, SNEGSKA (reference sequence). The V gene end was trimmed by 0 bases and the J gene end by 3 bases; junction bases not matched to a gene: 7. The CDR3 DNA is TGCAGTGCTAGAGATTTACAGGGGGCGAGGACAGATACGCAGTATTTT. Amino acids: CSARDLQGARTDTQYF.

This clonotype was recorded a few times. CDR3 in amino acids: CASRRSSGLYEQYF. CDR3 nucleotide sequence: TGTGCCAGCAGGCGGTCTAGCGGCCTCTACGAGCAGTACTTC. V is TRBV6-1 and J is TRBJ2-7; 7 bases fit TRBD2. Germline trimming cut 6 bases from V and 3 bases from J; bases unmatched to any gene: 8. The CDR3 spans 14 residues. CDR1 and CDR2 (germline): MNHNS, SASEGT.

CDR3 residues: CASRPDFSGRSGNTIYF. Written as DNA, the CDR3 is TGTGCCAGCAGACCAGATTTTTCAGGGAGATCTGGAAACACCATATATTTT. The chain employs TRBV7-9 and TRBJ1-3; weak D call: TRBD1 (5 bases). Germline V gene sequence: CDR1 SEHNR, CDR2 FQNEAQ (reference sequence). The CDR3 extends over 17 amino acids. V lost 6 bases and J 1 base, leaving 19 bases between the germline ends.

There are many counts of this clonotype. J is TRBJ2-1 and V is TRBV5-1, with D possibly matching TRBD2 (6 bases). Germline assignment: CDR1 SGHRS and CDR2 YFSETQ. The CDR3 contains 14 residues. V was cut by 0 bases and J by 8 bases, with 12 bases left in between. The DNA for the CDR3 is TGCGCCAGCAGCTTGGGACTAGGCACCGATGAGCAGTTCTTC. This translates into CASSLGLGTDEQFF.

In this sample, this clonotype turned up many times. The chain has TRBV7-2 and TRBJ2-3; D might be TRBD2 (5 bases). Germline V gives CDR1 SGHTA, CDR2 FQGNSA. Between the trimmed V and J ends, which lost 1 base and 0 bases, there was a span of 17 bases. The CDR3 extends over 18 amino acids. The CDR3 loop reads CASSLDSWRAMSTDTQYF. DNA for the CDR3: TGTGCCAGCAGCTTAGATAGTTGGCGGGCAATGAGCACAGATACGCAGTATTTT.

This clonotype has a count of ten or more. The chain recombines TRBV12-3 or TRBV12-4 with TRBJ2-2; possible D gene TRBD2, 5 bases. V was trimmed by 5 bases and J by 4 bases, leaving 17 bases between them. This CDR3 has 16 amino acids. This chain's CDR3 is CASSPPPGRGTGELFF. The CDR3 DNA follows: TGTGCCAGCAGTCCCCCCCCTGGCCGGGGCACCGGGGAGCTGTTTTTT.

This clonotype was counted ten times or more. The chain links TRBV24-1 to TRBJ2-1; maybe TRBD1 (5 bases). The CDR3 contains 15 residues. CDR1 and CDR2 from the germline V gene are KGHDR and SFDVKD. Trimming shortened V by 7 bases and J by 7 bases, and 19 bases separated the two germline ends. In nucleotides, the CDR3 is TGTGCCACCAGCTTTTCAAGCGCGGACATGAATGAGCAGTTCTTC. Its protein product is CATSFSSADMNEQFF.

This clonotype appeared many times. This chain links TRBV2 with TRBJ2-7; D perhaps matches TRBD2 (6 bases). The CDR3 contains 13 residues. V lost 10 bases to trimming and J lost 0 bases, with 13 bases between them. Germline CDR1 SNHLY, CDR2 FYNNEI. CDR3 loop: CATTRENSYEQYF. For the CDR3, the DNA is TGTGCCACCACTCGGGAGAACTCCTACGAGCAGTACTTC.

The CDR3 spells CSAPRLDRNEKLFF. Written as DNA, the CDR3 is TGCAGTGCCCCCAGACTGGACCGGAATGAAAAACTGTTTTTT. J is TRBJ1-4 and V is TRBV20-1; D remains unclear. CDR1 is DFQATT and CDR2 is SNEGSKA in the germline V gene (reference sequence). The V end was cut by 6 bases, the J end by 5 bases, with 16 bases between. CDR3 length equals 14 residues.

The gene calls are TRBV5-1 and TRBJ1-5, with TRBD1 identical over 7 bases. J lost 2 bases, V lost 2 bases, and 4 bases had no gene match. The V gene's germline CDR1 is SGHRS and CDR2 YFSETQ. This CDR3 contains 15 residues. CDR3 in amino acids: CASSFSGQGNQPQHF. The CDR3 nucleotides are TGCGCCAGCAGCTTTTCCGGACAGGGCAATCAGCCCCAGCATTTT.

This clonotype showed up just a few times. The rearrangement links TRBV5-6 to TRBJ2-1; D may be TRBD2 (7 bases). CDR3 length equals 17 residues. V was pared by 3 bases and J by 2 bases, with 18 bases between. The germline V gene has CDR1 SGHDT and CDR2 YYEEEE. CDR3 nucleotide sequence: TGTGCCAGCAGCTCGACTCTGCGGGGGCCGACCTACAATGAGCAGTTCTTC. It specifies CASSSTLRGPTYNEQFF. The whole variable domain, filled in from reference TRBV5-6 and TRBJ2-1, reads DAGVTQSPTHLIKTRGQQVTLRCSPKSGHDTVSWYQQALGQGPQFIFQYYEEEERQRGNFPDRFSGHQFPNYSSELNVNALLLGDSALYLCASSSTLRGPTYNEQFFGPGTRLTVL.

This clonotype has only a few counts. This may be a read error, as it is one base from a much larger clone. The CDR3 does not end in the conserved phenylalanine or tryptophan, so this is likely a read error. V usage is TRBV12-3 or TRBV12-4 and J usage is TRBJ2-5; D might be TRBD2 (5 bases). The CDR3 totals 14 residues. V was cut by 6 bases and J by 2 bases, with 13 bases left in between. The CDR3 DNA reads TGTGCCAGCAGAACTAGTGCATCACAAGAGACCCAGTACCTC. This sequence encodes CASRTSASQETQYL.

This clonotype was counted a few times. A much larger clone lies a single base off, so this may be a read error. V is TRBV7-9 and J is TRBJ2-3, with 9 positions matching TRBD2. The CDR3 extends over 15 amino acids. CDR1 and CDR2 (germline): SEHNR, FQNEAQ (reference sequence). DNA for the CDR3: TGTGCCGGCAGCTTAGAACGGACTAGCGAGAATACGCAGTATTTT. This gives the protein CAGSLERTSENTQYF.

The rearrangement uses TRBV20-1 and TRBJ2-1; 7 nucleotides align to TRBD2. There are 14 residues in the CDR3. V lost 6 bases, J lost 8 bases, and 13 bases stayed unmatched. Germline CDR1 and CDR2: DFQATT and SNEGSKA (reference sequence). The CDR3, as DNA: TGCAGTGCCCCTACCGCGGGAGAAAATTATGAGCAGTTCTTC. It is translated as CSAPTAGENYEQFF.

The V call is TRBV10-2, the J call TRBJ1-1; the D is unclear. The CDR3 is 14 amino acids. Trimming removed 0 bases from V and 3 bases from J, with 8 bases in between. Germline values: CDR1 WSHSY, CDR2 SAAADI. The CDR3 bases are TGCGCCAGCAGTGAGTCCTTGGAATACACTGAAGCTTTCTTT. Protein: CASSESLEYTEAFF.

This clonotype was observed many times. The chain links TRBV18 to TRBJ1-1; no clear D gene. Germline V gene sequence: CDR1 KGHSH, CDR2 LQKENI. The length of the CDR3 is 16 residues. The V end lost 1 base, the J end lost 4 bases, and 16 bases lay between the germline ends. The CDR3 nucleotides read TGTGCCAGCTCACCACGAGAGACCAAAGGGTTCACTGAAGCTTTCTTT. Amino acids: CASSPRETKGFTEAFF.

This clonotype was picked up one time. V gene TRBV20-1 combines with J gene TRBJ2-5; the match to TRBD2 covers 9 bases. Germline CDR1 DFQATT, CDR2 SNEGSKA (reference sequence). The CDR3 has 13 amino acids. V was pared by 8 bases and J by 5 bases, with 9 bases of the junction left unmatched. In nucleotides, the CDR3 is TGCAGTCTGGGGCGGGAGGGGTGGGAGACCCAGTACTTC. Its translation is CSLGREGWETQYF.

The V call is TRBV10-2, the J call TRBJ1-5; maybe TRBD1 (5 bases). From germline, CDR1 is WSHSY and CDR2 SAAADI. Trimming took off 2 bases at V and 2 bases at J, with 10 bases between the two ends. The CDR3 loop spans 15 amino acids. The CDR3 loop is CASSEEGRGNQPQHF. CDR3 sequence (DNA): TGCGCCAGCAGTGAGGAGGGCAGGGGCAATCAGCCCCAGCATTTT.

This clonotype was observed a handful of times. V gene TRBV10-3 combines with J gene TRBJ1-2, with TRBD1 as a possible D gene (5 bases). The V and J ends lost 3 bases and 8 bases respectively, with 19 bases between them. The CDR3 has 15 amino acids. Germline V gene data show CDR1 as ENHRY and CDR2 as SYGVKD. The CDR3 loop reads CAISDGDGRRRGYTF. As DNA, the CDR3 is TGTGCCATCAGTGACGGGGACGGAAGGAGAAGGGGCTACACCTTC.

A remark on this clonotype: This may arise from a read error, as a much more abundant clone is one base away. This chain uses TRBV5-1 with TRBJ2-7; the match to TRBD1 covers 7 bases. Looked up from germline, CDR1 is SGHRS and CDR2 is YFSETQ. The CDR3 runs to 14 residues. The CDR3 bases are TGCGCCGGCAGCCGACAGGGTGGGTTGAGCGAGCAGTACTTC. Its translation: CAGSRQGGLSEQYF.

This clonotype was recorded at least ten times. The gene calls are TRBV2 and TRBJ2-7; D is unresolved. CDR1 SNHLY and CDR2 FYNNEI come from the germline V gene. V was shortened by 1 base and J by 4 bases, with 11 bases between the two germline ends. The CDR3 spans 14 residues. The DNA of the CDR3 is TGTGCCAGCAGTGAAGACGACCGCGGTTACGAGCAGTACTTC. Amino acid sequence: CASSEDDRGYEQYF.

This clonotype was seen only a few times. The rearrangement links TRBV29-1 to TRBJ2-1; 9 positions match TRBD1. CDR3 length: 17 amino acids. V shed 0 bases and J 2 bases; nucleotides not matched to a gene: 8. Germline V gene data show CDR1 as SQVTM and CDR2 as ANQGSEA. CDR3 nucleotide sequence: TGCAGCGTTGAAGATTATGAACAGGGGGCAGCCTACAATGAGCAGTTCTTC. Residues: CSVEDYEQGAAYNEQFF.

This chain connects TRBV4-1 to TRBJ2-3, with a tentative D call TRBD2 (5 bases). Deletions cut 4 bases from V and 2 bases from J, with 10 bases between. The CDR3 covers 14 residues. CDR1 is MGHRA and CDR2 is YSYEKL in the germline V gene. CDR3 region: CASSLVGLTDTQYF. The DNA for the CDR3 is TGCGCCAGCAGCCTGGTAGGACTCACAGATACGCAGTATTTT.

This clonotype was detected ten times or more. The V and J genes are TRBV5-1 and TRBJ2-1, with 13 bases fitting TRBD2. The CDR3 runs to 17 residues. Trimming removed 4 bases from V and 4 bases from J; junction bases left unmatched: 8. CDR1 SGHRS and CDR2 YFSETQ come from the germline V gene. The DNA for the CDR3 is TGCGCCAGCAGCATTACTAGCGGGGGGGCCGGTTACAATGAGCAGTTCTTC. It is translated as CASSITSGGAGYNEQFF.